The rows below give T cell receptor beta chains drawn from one sample of a study of T cell repertoires in cytomegalovirus infection. MiXCR, run by TCRdb on the reads, gives a single entry per CDR3 protein. Of 600,000 to 800,000 distinct CDR3 sequences in the sample, roughly a quarter are singletons; the top ten hold 6.5% to 10%. The sample taken for sequencing was CD8+ T cells from PBMCs. Every receptor here comes from a human donor in good health (CMV status not recorded). Some clones in this sample may be carry-over from other donors' samples. Each CDR3 is given with its conserved first and last residue. The D gene is left open where the match is weak. Size values are once, few and many counts, or a class for expanded clones, and some rows have none.

d_call: .
j_call: TRBJ2-1
v_call: TRBV11-2
clone_size: many
cdr3_length: 13
cdr3_aa: CASSPRTYNEQFF
cdr3_nt: TGTGCCAGCAGCCCCCGGACCTACAATGAGCAGTTCTTC

d_call: .
j_call: TRBJ1-1
v_call: TRBV7-2
clone_size: many
cdr3_length: 13
cdr3_aa: CASSLHWGSEAFF
cdr3_nt: TGTGCCAGCAGCTTACATTGGGGTTCGGAAGCTTTCTTT

d_call: .
j_call: TRBJ2-2
v_call: TRBV2
clone_size: .
cdr3_length: 12
cdr3_aa: CASSGGGGELFF
cdr3_nt: TGTGCCAGCAGTGGAGGAGGCGGGGAGCTGTTTTTT

d_call: .
j_call: TRBJ1-6
v_call: TRBV28
clone_size: .
cdr3_length: 14
cdr3_aa: CASSVQGFNSPLHF
cdr3_nt: TGTGCCAGCAGTGTTCAGGGGTTCAATTCACCCCTCCACTTT

d_call: .
j_call: TRBJ1-4
v_call: TRBV2
clone_size: .
cdr3_length: 15
cdr3_aa: CASSEDRTTNEKLFF
cdr3_nt: TGTGCCAGCAGTGAAGACCGAACAACTAATGAAAAACTGTTTTTT

d_call: .
j_call: TRBJ1-1
v_call: TRBV7-8
clone_size: many
cdr3_length: 15
cdr3_aa: CASSLNRRRDTEAFF
cdr3_nt: TGTGCCAGCAGCTTAAACAGGCGGCGGGACACTGAAGCTTTCTTT

d_call: .
j_call: TRBJ2-3
v_call: TRBV28
clone_size: few
cdr3_length: 11
cdr3_aa: CASSPGWEQYF
cdr3_nt: TGTGCCAGCAGTCCTGGATGGGAACAGTATTTT

d_call: .
j_call: TRBJ1-2
v_call: TRBV7-6
clone_size: medium-sized
cdr3_length: 16
cdr3_aa: CASSSSPRGSIYGYTF
cdr3_nt: TGTGCCAGCAGTTCTAGCCCAAGGGGGTCAATCTATGGCTACACCTTC

d_call: .
j_call: TRBJ2-1
v_call: TRBV12-3/TRBV12-4
clone_size: many
cdr3_length: 15
cdr3_aa: CASSLAGRLYNEQFF
cdr3_nt: TGTGCCAGCAGTTTGGCAGGACGCCTCTACAATGAGCAGTTCTTC

d_call: .
j_call: TRBJ2-7
v_call: TRBV19
clone_size: few
cdr3_length: 13
cdr3_aa: CASSHPYLYEQYF
cdr3_nt: TGTGCCAGTAGTCACCCTTATCTCTACGAGCAGTACTTC